This TCR beta chain was profiled in a study of blood T cells in healthy people across ages. Unmatched junction bases numbered 11, after V lost 0 bases and J lost 5 bases. Per the germline V gene, CDR1 is SGHRS and CDR2 is YFSETQ. This CDR3 comprises 18 residues. The people who gave samples were healthy Caucasians from Russia, aged about 6 to 95. Primers used in a second PCR of about 7 to 12 cycles were a sample-barcoded 5' primer and a J-beta primer mix. TCRdb reprocessed the 5' RACE reads with MiXCR, giving one entry per CDR3 protein. The sample lists 600,000 to 850,000 distinct CDR3 sequences, around 46% occurring once.

The origin of this receptor is an older woman in good health. The specimen sequenced was blood. The chain employs TRBV5-1 and TRBJ2-3; 11 nucleotides match TRBD2. CDR3 in DNA: TGCGCCAGCAGCTTGGCGAGGTCTAGCGGGGGGCGTGAAGATACGCAGTATTTT. Its translation: CASSLARSSGGREDTQYF.